One and the same sample provided the 20 T cell receptor beta chains below, sequenced in a study of T cell responses to AZD1222 COVID-19 vaccine. Sequencing used immunoSEQ multiplex PCR; TCRdb keeps in-frame clones, though not all of them. This sample has around 53,000 clones, with 80% to 90% found just once. The input for sequencing was peripheral blood, taken 28 days after the second AZD1222 dose. Source of these receptors: an adult who received the AZD1222 COVID-19 vaccine.

In DNA, the CDR3 is TGTGCCAGCAGCCCGGGCCGGGGCGAAAAACTGTTTTTT. Protein sequence: CASSPGRGEKLFF. The chain employs TRBV7-8 and TRBJ1-4, with D maybe TRBD1 (5 bases). CDR1 SGHVS and CDR2 FQNEAQ come from the germline V gene. Trimming shortened V by 5 bases and J by 8 bases, and 12 bases separated the two germline ends. This CDR3 comprises 13 residues.

This clone was found a few times. The chain combines TRBV7-2 with TRBJ2-5, with 10 bases aligning to TRBD2. V shed 3 bases, J shed 4 bases, and the junction held 8 bases outside the gene matches. The CDR3 loop spans 16 amino acids. Per germline, CDR1 SGHTA and CDR2 FQGNSA. CDR3: CASSFASSGRSETQYF. As DNA, the CDR3 is TGTGCCAGCAGCTTTGCGTCTAGCGGGAGATCAGAGACCCAGTACTTC.

V gene TRBV19 combines with J gene TRBJ2-7; D is possibly TRBD1 or TRBD2 (5 bases each). The CDR3 spans 16 residues. Germline V CDR1 and CDR2: LNHDA, SQIVND (reference sequence). Between the trimmed V and J ends, which lost 5 bases and 2 bases, there was a span of 19 bases. The DNA of the CDR3 is TGTGCCAGTAGTCCCCAGGGCGGAGGACAAACCTACGAGCAGTACTTC. Residues: CASSPQGGGQTYEQYF.

The chain couples TRBV3-1 (or the pseudogene TRBV3-2) to TRBJ2-3, with unresolved D. The CDR3 extends over 13 amino acids. V lost 0 bases to trimming and J lost 5 bases, with 6 bases between them. Germline assignment: CDR1 LGHDT and CDR2 YNNKEL (reference sequence). The CDR3 DNA is TGTGCCAGCAGCCAAGAAACGGTAGATACGCAGTATTTT. Translating gives CASSQETVDTQYF.

The gene calls are TRBV28 and TRBJ2-1, with TRBD2 matching over 11 bases. The germline CDR1 and CDR2 sequences are MDHEN and SYDVKM. The CDR3 runs 19 residues. V trimming: 6 bases; J trimming: 1 base; junction bases outside the gene matches: 14. In nucleotides, the CDR3 is TGTGCCAGCAGCCCCCCGGGACTAGCGGCCTATCTTTCCTACAATGAGCAGTTCTTC. It yields the protein CASSPPGLAAYLSYNEQFF.

This sequence joins TRBV15 and TRBJ2-2; D is perhaps TRBD2 (5 bases). The CDR3 is 17 amino acids. The germline gives CDR1 LNHNV, CDR2 YYDKDF (reference sequence). With 5 bases removed from V and 1 base from J, the gap between germline ends came to 17 bases. The DNA for the CDR3 is TGTGCCACCAGCCCCCCAATGACGGGGTTGAACACCGGGGAGCTGTTTTTT. Translation gives CATSPPMTGLNTGELFF.

The V call is TRBV6-5, the J call TRBJ1-1, with TRBD1 matching 7 bases. Trimming at V came to 6 bases and at J to 8 bases, leaving 9 bases not matched to a gene. The CDR3 contains 13 residues. CDR1 is MNHEY, CDR2 SVGAGI, per germline. In DNA form, the CDR3 reads TGTGCCAGCAGCGAGACAGGGCTGTTAGAAGCTTTCTTT. Translated: CASSETGLLEAFF.

The rearrangement joins TRBV30 to TRBJ1-2; 9 nucleotides line up with TRBD1. Germline V gene lookup returns CDR1 GTSNPN and CDR2 SVGIG (reference sequence). V was clipped by 5 bases and J by 6 bases; unmatched bases: 10. The CDR3 loop spans 14 amino acids. The CDR3 protein is CAWRWTRDRDGYTF. CDR3 bases: TGTGCCTGGCGCTGGACCCGGGACAGGGATGGCTACACCTTC.

This clone appeared a single time. The chain recombines TRBV7-7 with TRBJ2-5; 9 bases line up with TRBD2. CDR1 is SSHAT and CDR2 is FNYEAQ in the germline V gene (reference sequence). Trimming removed 3 bases from V and 5 bases from J; junction bases left unmatched: 7. The CDR3 has 15 residues. The CDR3 spells CASSFRREGGETQYF. The CDR3 coding sequence is TGTGCCAGCAGCTTCCGGCGGGAGGGCGGGGAGACCCAGTACTTC.

The chain uses TRBV5-1 and TRBJ2-3; D remains unclear. CDR1 is SGHRS and CDR2 is YFSETQ in the germline V gene. The V and J ends lost 1 base and 2 bases respectively, with 14 bases between them. The CDR3 contains 16 residues. Here the CDR3 reads CASSLHPARNTDTQYF. CDR3 coding DNA: TGCGCCAGCAGCTTGCATCCAGCGCGTAACACAGATACGCAGTATTTT.

The chain links TRBV6-5 to TRBJ2-7, with a tentative D call TRBD1 (6 bases). This CDR3 contains 12 residues. Germline CDR1 and CDR2: MNHEY and SVGAGI. V lost 6 bases and J 11 bases, leaving 17 bases between the germline ends. The CDR3 nucleotides are TGTGCCAGCAGCATGCAGGGGATAGGGGAGTACTTC. It is translated as CASSMQGIGEYF.

V gene TRBV15 combines with J gene TRBJ2-2; D gene uncertain. V was pared by 2 bases and J by 6 bases, with 10 bases between. The CDR3 extends over 14 amino acids. Germline-derived CDR1 and CDR2 are LNHNV and YYDKDF (reference sequence). The CDR3 here is CATSRSSGAGELFF. In nucleotides, the CDR3 is TGTGCCACCAGCAGATCGTCAGGTGCCGGGGAGCTGTTTTTT.

The genes are TRBV3-1 (or the pseudogene TRBV3-2) and TRBJ2-1; D unclear. The CDR3 sequence is 15 residues long. Germline assignment: CDR1 LGHDT and CDR2 YNNKEL (reference sequence). V was shortened by 0 bases and J by 5 bases, with 11 bases between the two germline ends. CDR3 loop: CASSQDLRRNNEQFF. The CDR3 DNA sequence: TGTGCCAGCAGCCAAGACTTACGAAGAAACAATGAGCAGTTCTTC.

This chain connects TRBV30 to TRBJ1-2; 8 positions match TRBD1. CDR1 GTSNPN and CDR2 SVGIG come from the germline V gene (reference sequence). CDR3 length equals 14 residues. Trimming cost V 4 bases and J 0 bases; bases outside gene matches: 4. CDR3 bases: TGTGCCTGGAACCAGGACAGGGCTAACTATGGCTACACCTTC. Translating it yields CAWNQDRANYGYTF.

The V gene is TRBV5-1, the J gene TRBJ2-5; a possible D gene is TRBD2 (5 bases). The CDR3 is 15 residues long. Trimming cost V 1 base and J 2 bases, with 12 bases left between them. Germline assignment: CDR1 SGHRS and CDR2 YFSETQ. The chain's CDR3 is CASSLRERHQETQYF. The CDR3, as DNA: TGCGCCAGCAGCTTGAGAGAGCGGCATCAAGAGACCCAGTACTTC.

This clone showed up just once. This rearrangement joins TRBV14 to TRBJ2-2; the D gene could be TRBD1 or TRBD2 (5 bases each). The CDR3 consists of 17 residues. Germline V gives CDR1 SGHDN, CDR2 FVKESK. Deletions cut 1 base from V and 4 bases from J, with 16 bases between. The CDR3 spells CASSQGGVRGITGELFF. For the CDR3, the DNA is TGTGCCAGCAGCCAAGGTGGGGTGAGGGGAATCACCGGGGAGCTGTTTTTT.

The genes are TRBV24-1 and TRBJ2-3; the D call may be TRBD1 or TRBD2 (6 bases each). V lost 4 bases and J 0 bases, leaving 13 bases between the germline ends. From germline, CDR1 is KGHDR and CDR2 SFDVKD. The CDR3 is 16 residues long. The CDR3 spells CATSDRGLRSTDTQYF. DNA for the CDR3: TGTGCCACCAGTGACAGGGGACTGCGGAGCACAGATACGCAGTATTTT.

This clone has a single count. The chain has TRBV28 and TRBJ2-3; 8 bases are shared with TRBD2. This CDR3 spans 15 amino acids. After removal of 6 bases from V and 4 bases from J, the junction contained 9 bases not matched to a gene. Germline CDR1 and CDR2: MDHEN and SYDVKM. The CDR3 DNA follows: TGTGCCAGCAGACTCTGGCGGGAGGTCCCAGATACGCAGTATTTT. Amino acid sequence: CASRLWREVPDTQYF.

The rearrangement joins TRBV18 to TRBJ2-3; a weak D match, TRBD2 (5 bases). In germline, CDR1 is KGHSH, CDR2 LQKENI. V gave up 6 bases and J gave up 5 bases, with 15 bases separating them. The CDR3 length is 14 residues. This CDR3 is CASSRGISGDTQYF. For the CDR3, the DNA is TGTGCCAGCTCGCGAGGGATTTCGGGAGATACGCAGTATTTT.

The genes are TRBV11-2 and TRBJ2-5; D is unclear. The CDR3 is 13 amino acids. Germline lookup yields CDR1 SGHAT and CDR2 FQNNGV. Trimming left V 3 bases short and J 5 bases short, with 10 bases between. The CDR3: CASSFFPLETQYF. DNA of the CDR3: TGTGCCAGCAGCTTCTTCCCGTTGGAGACCCAGTACTTC.